Sequencing of this T cell receptor beta chain was carried out in a study of human T cells and chemical hapten exposure. On the study more broadly: Mainly, slight library volume differences in the pool made TCR yields vary.

What the library attached to individual cDNA molecules were unique molecular identifiers. TCRdb reprocessed the RACE reads via MiXCR and lists one record per CDR3 protein. The sample records tens of thousands of distinct CDR3 sequences, approximately 4.5% being singletons. This CDR3 comprises 13 residues. CDR1 KGHSH and CDR2 LQKENI come from the germline V gene. Trimming left V 2 bases short and J 0 bases short, with 4 bases between. Stated time point: healthy volunteer bleed at 2 weeks. Unfractionated whole blood yielded the extracted total RNA. This chain joins TRBV18 and TRBJ2-5; D is uncertain. This receptor was identified in a female donor in good health. Some clones in this sample may be carry-over from other donors' samples. Sequenced input: whole blood. This CDR3 is CASSPEDQETQYF. Here the CDR3 DNA reads TGTGCCAGCTCACCAGAAGACCAAGAGACCCAGTACTTC.